The following is a T cell receptor beta chain sequence with its context. Clones were sequenced by immunoSEQ multiplex PCR, and TCRdb holds only the in-frame ones, with some missing. The table shows about 12,000 clones, with around two thirds occurring only once. Trimming left V 1 base short and J 5 bases short, with 13 bases between. The CDR3 has 14 amino acids. The germline V gene encodes CDR1 SGDLS and CDR2 YYNGEE. The sample comes from a study of T cells after somatic rescue of genetic block. The receptor's source is a boy younger than 18. This chain connects TRBV9 to TRBJ2-7, with D tentatively TRBD1 (6 bases). Sequenced sample: peripheral blood mononuclear cells (PBMCs). The CDR3 region has the DNA TGTGCCAGCAGCGTACAAGGGGGAAACAACGAGCAGTACTTC. Translating it yields CASSVQGGNNEQYF.